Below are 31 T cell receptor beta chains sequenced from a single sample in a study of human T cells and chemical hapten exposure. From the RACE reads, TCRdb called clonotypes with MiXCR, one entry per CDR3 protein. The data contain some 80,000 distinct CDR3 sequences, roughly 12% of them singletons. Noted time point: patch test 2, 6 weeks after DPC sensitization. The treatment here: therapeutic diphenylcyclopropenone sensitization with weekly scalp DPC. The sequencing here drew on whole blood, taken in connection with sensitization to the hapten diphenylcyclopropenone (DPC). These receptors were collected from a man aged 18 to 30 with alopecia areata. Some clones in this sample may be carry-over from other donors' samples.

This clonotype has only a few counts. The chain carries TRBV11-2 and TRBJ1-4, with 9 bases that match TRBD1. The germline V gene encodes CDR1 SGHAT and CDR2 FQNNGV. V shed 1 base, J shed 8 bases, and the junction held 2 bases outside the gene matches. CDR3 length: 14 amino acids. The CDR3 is CASSLGDRVEKLFF. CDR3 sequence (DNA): TGTGCCAGCAGCTTAGGGGACAGGGTCGAAAAACTGTTTTTT.

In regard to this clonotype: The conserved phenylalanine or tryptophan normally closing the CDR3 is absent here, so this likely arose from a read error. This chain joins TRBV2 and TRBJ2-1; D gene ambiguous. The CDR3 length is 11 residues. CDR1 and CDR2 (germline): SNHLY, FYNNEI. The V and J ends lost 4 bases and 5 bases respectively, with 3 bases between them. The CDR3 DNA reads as TGTGCCAGCAGTGCGAACAATGAGCAGTTCTCC. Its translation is CASSANNEQFS.

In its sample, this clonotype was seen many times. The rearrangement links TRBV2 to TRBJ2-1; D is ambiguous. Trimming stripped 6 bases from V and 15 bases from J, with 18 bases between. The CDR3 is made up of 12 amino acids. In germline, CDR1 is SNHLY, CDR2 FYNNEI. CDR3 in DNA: TGTGCCAGCAGGACGGACGGCCCACCGGGGTTCTTC. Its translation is CASRTDGPPGFF.

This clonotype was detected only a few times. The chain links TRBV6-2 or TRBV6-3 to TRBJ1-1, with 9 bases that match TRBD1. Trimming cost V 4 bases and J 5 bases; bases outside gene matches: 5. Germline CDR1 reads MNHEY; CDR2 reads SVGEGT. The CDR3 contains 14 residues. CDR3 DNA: TGTGCCAGCAGTTCACAGGGGGCGCGGACTGAAGCTTTCTTT. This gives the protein CASSSQGARTEAFF.

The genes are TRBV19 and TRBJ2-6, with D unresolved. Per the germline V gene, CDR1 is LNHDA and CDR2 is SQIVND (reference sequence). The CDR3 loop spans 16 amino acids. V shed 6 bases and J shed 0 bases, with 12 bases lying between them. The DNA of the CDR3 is TGTGCCAGTAGGCGGACGGAGAGCTCTGGGGCCAACGTCCTGACTTTC. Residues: CASRRTESSGANVLTF. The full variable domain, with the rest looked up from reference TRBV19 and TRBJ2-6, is DGGITQSPKYLFRKEGQNVTLSCEQNLNHDAMYWYRQDPGQGLRLIYYSQIVNDFQKGDIAEGYSVSREKKESFPLTVTSAQKNPTAFYLCASRRTESSGANVLTFGAGSRLTVL.

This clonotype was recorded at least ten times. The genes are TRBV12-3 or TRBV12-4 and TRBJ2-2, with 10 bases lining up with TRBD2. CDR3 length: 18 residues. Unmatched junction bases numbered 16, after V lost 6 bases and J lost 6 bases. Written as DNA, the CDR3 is TGTGCCAGCAGCTCGGGACTAGCGAAGATTCCTCCTCCCGGGGAGCTGTTTTTT. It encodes CASSSGLAKIPPPGELFF.

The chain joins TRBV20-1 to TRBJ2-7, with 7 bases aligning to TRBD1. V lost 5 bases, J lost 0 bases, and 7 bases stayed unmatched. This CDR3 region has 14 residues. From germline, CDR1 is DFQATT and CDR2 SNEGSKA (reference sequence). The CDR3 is CSAPSWDSSYEQYF. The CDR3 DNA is TGCAGTGCTCCCTCCTGGGACAGCTCCTACGAGCAGTACTTC.

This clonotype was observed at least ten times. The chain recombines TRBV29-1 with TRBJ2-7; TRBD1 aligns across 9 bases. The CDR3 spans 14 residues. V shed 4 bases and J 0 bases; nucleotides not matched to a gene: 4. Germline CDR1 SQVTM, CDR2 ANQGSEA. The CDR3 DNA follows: TGCAGCGTTGTAGGGACAGGGATCTCCTACGAGCAGTACTTC. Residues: CSVVGTGISYEQYF.

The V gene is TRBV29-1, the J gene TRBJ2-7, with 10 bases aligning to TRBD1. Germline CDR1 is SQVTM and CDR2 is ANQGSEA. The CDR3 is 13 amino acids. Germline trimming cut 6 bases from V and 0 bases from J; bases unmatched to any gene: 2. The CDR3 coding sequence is TGCAGCGTCCGGACAGGGGGCTCCTACGAGCAGTACGTC. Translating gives CSVRTGGSYEQYV.

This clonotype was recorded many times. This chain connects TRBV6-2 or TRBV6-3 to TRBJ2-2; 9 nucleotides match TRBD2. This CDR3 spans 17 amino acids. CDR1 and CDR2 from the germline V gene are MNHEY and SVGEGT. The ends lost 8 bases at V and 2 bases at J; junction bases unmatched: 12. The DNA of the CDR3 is TGTGCCAGCGCCCCAGCGGGGGGCCTCCTTAACACCGGGGAGCTGTTTTTT. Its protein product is CASAPAGGLLNTGELFF.

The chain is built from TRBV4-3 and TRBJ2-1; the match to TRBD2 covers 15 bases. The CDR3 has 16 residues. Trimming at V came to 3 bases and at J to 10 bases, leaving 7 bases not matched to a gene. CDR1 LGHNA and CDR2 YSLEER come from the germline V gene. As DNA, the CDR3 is TGCGCCAGCAGCCACCCCGGGACTAGCGGGGGGCCGGAGCAGTTCTTC. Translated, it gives CASSHPGTSGGPEQFF.

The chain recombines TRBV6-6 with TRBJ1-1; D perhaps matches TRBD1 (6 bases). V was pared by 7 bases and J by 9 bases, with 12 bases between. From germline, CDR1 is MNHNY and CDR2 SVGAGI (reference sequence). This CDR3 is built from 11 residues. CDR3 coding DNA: TGTGCCAGCACCATACAGGGAAAAGCTTTCTTT. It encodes CASTIQGKAFF.

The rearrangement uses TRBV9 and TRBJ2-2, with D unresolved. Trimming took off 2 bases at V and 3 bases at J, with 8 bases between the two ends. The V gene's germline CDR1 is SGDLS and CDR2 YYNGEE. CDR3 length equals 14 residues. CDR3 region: CASSVKGYTGELFF. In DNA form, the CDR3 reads TGTGCCAGCAGCGTTAAGGGATACACCGGGGAGCTGTTTTTT. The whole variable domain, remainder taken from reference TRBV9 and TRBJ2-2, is DSGVTQTPKHLITATGQRVTLRCSPRSGDLSVYWYQQSLDQGLQFLIQYYNGEERAKGNILERFSAQQFPDLHSELNLSSLELGDSALYFCASSVKGYTGELFFGEGSRLTVL.

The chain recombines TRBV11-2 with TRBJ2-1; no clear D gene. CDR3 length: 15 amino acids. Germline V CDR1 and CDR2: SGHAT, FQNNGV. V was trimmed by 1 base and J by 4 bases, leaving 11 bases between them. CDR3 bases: TGTGCCAGCAGCTTAGGCCCACGAGTGTACAATGAGCAGTTCTTC. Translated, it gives CASSLGPRVYNEQFF.

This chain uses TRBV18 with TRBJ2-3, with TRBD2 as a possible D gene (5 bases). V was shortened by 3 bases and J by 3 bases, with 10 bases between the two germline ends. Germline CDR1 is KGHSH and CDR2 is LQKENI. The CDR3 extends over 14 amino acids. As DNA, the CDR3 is TGTGCCAGCTCACCCAATTCGGGGACAGATACGCAGTATTTT. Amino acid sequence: CASSPNSGTDTQYF. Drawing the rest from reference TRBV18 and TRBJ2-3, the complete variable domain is NAGVMQNPRHLVRRRGQEARLRCSPMKGHSHVYWYRQLPEEGLKFMVYLQKENIIDESGMPKERFSAEFPKEGPSILRIQQVVRGDSAAYFCASSPNSGTDTQYFGPGTRLTVL.

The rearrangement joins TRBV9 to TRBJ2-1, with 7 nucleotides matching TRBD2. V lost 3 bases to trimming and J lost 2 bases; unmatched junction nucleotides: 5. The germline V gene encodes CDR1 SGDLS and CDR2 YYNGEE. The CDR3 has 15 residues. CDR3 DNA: TGTGCCAGCAGCGCCCCGACTAGCCCCTACAATGAGCAGTTCTTC. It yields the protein CASSAPTSPYNEQFF.

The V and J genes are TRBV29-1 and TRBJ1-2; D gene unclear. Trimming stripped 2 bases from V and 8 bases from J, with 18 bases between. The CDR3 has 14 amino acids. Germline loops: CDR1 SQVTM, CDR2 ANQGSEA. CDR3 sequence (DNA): TGCAGCGTTGAATGGAGTGGGCAGGAGTACGGCTACACCTTC. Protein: CSVEWSGQEYGYTF.

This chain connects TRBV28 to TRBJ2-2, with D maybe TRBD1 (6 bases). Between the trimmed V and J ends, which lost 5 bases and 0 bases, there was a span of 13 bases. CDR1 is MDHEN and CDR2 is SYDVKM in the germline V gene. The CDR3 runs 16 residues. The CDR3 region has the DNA TGTGCCAGCAGTCAAGCCGGGACAACGAACACCGGGGAGCTGTTTTTT. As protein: CASSQAGTTNTGELFF.

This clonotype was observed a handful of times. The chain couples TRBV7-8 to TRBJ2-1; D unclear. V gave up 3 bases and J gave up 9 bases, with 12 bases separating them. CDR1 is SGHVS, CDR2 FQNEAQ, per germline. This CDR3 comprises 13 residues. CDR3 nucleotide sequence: TGTGCCAGCAGCTTCGGTAGTTTGGGTGAGCAGTTCTTC. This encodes CASSFGSLGEQFF.

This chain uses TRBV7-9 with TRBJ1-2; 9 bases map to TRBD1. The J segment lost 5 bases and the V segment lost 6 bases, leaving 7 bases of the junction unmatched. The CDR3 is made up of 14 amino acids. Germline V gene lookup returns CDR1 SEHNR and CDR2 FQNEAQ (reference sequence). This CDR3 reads CASREGQGLYGYTF. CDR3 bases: TGTGCCAGCAGAGAAGGACAGGGGCTTTATGGCTACACCTTC. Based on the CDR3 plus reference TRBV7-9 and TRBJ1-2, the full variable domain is DTGVSQNPRHKITKRGQNVTFRCDPISEHNRLYWYRQTLGQGPEFLTYFQNEAQLEKSRLLSDRFSAERPKGSFSTLEIQRTEQGDSAMYLCASREGQGLYGYTFGSGTRLTVV.

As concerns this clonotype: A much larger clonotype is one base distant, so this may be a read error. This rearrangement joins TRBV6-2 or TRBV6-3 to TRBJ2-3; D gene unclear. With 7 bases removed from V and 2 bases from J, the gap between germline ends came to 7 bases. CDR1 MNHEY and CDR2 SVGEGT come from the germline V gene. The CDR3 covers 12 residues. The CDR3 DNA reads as TGTGCCAGCATCGGATTCACAGATACGCAGTATTTT. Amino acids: CASIGFTDTQYF.

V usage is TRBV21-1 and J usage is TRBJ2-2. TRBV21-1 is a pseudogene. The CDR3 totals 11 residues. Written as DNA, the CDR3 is TGTGCCAGCCCTTTTGACGGGGAGCTGTTTTTT. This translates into CASPFDGELFF.

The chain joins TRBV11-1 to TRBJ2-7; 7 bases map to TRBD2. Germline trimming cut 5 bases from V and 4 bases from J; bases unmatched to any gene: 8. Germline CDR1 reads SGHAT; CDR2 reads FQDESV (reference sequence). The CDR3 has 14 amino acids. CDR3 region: CASSEGEGWYEQYF. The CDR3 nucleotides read TGTGCCAGCAGCGAAGGGGAGGGTTGGTACGAGCAGTACTTC.

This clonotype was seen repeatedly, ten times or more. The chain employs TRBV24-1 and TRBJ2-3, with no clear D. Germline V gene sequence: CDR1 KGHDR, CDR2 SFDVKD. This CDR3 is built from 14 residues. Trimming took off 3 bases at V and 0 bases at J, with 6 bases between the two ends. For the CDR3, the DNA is TGTGCCACCAGTGATCCGGCCAGCACAGATACGCAGTATTTT. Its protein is CATSDPASTDTQYF.

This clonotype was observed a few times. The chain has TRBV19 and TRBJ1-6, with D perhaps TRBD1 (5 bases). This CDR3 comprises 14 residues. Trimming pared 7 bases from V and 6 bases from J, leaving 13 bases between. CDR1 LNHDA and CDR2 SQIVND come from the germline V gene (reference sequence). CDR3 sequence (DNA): TGTGCCAGTAATCCGACAGCCTCTAATTCACCCCTCCACTTT. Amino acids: CASNPTASNSPLHF.

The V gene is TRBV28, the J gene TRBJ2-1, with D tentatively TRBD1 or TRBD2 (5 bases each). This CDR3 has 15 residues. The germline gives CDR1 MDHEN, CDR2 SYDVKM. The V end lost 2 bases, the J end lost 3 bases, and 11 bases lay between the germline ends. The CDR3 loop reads CASSLRDGDYNEQFF. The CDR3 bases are TGTGCCAGCAGTTTAAGGGACGGTGACTACAATGAGCAGTTCTTC.

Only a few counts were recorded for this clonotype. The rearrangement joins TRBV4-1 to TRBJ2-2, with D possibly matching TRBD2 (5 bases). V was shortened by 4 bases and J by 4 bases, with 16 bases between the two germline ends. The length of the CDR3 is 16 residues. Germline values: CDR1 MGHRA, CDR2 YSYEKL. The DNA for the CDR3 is TGCGCCAGCAGCCCTAGTATGGGAGATTTCACCGGGGAGCTGTTTTTT. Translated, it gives CASSPSMGDFTGELFF.

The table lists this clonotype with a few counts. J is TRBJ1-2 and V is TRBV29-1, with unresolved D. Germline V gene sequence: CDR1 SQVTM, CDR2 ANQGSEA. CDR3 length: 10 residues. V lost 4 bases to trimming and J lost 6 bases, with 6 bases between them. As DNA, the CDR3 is TGCAGCGTTGCCACAGATGGCTACACCTTC. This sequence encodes CSVATDGYTF.

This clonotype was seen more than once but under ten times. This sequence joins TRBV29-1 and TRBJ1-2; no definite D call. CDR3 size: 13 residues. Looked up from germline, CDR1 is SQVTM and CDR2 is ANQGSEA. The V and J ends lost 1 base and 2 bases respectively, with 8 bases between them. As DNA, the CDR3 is TGCAGCGTTGAAGGGGGAGAAAACTATGGCTACACCTTC. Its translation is CSVEGGENYGYTF.

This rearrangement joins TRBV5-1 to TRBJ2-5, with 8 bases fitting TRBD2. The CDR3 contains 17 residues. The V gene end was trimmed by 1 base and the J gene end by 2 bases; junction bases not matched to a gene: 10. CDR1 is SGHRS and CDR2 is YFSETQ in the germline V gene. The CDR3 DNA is TGCGCCAGCAGCTTGAGATCCCTAGCGGGCTATCAAGAGACCCAGTACTTC. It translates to CASSLRSLAGYQETQYF. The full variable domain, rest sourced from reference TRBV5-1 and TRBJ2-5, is KAGVTQTPRYLIKTRGQQVTLSCSPISGHRSVSWYQQTPGQGLQFLFEYFSETQRNKGNFPGRFSGRQFSNSRSEMNVSTLELGDSALYLCASSLRSLAGYQETQYFGPGTRLLVL.

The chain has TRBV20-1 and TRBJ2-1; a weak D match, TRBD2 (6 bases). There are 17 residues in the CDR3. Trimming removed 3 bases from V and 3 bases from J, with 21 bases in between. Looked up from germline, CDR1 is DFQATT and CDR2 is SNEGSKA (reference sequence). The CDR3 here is CSARSFSSGLRYNEQFF. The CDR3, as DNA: TGCAGTGCTAGGTCCTTTTCGTCGGGACTTCGCTACAATGAGCAGTTCTTC.